The rows below give T cell receptor beta chains drawn from one sample of a study of CD8+ T cells in alopecia areata. TCRdb's table, derived via immunoSEQ multiplex PCR, lists solely in-frame clones and lacks some. This sample has 50,000 to 65,000 clones, with 35% to 55% found just once. This specimen consisted of CD8+ T cells sorted from blood, obtained around week 37, from a patient treated with tofacitinib. The receptors originated from a human donor with alopecia areata. Each CDR3 is given with its conserved first and last residue. D genes are given only for firm matches. Size tells how often a clone was seen (once, few, many) or the class of an expanded clone, and some rows leave it out.

size,D,V,J,CDR3,DNA
few,TRBD1,TRBV19,TRBJ1-1,CASSTSTGGWVNTEAFF,TGTGCCAGTAGTACTTCAACAGGGGGTTGGGTGAACACTGAAGCTTTCTTT
few,TRBD1,TRBV5-1,TRBJ2-7,CASSGTGQGEAYEQYF,TGCGCCAGCAGCGGGACGGGACAGGGTGAAGCGTACGAGCAGTACTTC
-,-,TRBV6-5,TRBJ2-3,CASSSPLAVDTQYF,TGTGCCAGCAGTTCCCCCTTAGCAGTAGATACGCAGTATTTT
-,-,TRBV10-3,TRBJ2-7,CAISDGVTAYEQYF,TGTGCCATCAGTGATGGGGTTACGGCATACGAGCAGTACTTC
-,TRBD1,TRBV25-1,TRBJ2-7,CATRTGYEQYF,TGTGCCACCCGGACAGGGTACGAGCAGTACTTC
-,-,TRBV29-1,TRBJ2-2,CSVPRNTGELFF,TGCAGCGTCCCGAGGAACACCGGGGAGCTGTTTTTT
few,-,TRBV6-5,TRBJ1-3,CASSGPSHGNTIYF,TGTGCCAGCAGTGGCCCGTCGCATGGAAACACCATATATTTT
once,-,TRBV6-5,TRBJ2-7,CASRPNVHEQYF,TGTGCCAGCAGGCCCAACGTCCACGAGCAGTACTTC
few,-,TRBV19,TRBJ2-2,CASSEDFSNTGELFF,TGTGCCAGTAGTGAAGACTTTTCTAACACCGGGGAGCTGTTTTTT
once,-,TRBV7-9,TRBJ1-4,CASRSTPLEKLFF,TGTGCCAGCAGGTCGACGCCTCTTGAAAAACTGTTTTTT
once,TRBD2,TRBV9,TRBJ2-3,CASSVGPSGTSTDTQYF,TGTGCCAGCAGCGTAGGGCCTAGCGGGACTAGCACAGATACGCAGTATTTT
-,-,TRBV5-1,TRBJ2-1,CASSLAGYGNNEQFF,TGCGCCAGCAGCTTGGCAGGGTATGGTAACAATGAGCAGTTCTTC
-,-,TRBV19,TRBJ1-1,CASSDGTVLEAFF,TGTGCCAGTAGTGACGGGACGGTACTTGAAGCTTTCTTT
-,TRBD1,TRBV29-1,TRBJ2-6,CSVVNTGGPFTGANVLTF,TGCAGCGTGGTCAATACAGGGGGCCCTTTCACTGGGGCCAACGTCCTGACTTTC
few,TRBD2,TRBV6-6,TRBJ2-7,CASRAGAVYEQYF,TGTGCCAGCAGAGCGGGAGCAGTATACGAGCAGTACTTC
few,-,TRBV11-2,TRBJ1-1,CASSFSGGNREAFF,TGTGCCAGCAGCTTTAGTGGGGGAAATCGTGAAGCTTTCTTT
few,-,TRBV10-1,TRBJ1-2,CASSEWSGYTF,TGCGCCAGCAGTGAGTGGTCGGGCTACACCTTC
-,TRBD1,TRBV7-3,TRBJ2-1,CASSWRQGLYNEQFF,TGTGCCAGCAGCTGGCGACAGGGCCTCTACAATGAGCAGTTCTTC
few,-,TRBV19,TRBJ2-2,CASEPESSGNTGELFF,TGTGCCAGTGAACCGGAAAGTAGCGGGAACACCGGGGAGCTGTTTTTT
few,-,TRBV7-2,TRBJ2-4,CASSLDAKLPRVQYF,TGTGCCAGCAGCTTAGACGCAAAACTCCCTCGGGTTCAGTACTTC
-,-,TRBV29-1,TRBJ2-7,CSVGTHYGEQYF,TGCAGCGTTGGGACTCATTACGGGGAGCAGTACTTC
-,TRBD2,TRBV29-1,TRBJ2-7,CSVDGLAGVHEQYF,TGCAGCGTTGACGGACTAGCGGGAGTTCACGAGCAGTACTTC
-,TRBD2,TRBV30,TRBJ2-1,CAWSARAGLYEQFF,TGTGCCTGGAGTGCCCGAGCGGGATTGTATGAGCAGTTCTTC
-,TRBD1,TRBV29-1,TRBJ1-2,CSVDGQGVYGYTF,TGCAGCGTAGACGGACAGGGGGTCTATGGCTACACCTTC
-,TRBD2,TRBV7-9,TRBJ2-2,CASTILAGDTGELFF,TGTGCCAGCACTATTCTAGCGGGAGACACCGGGGAGCTGTTTTTT
few,-,TRBV9,TRBJ2-5,CASSLLLSSETQYF,TGTGCCAGCAGCCTTCTCCTGAGTTCGGAGACCCAGTACTTC
-,-,TRBV7-9,TRBJ2-7,CASSFLKGYEQYF,TGTGCCAGCAGCTTTTTAAAGGGTTACGAGCAGTACTTC
-,-,TRBV29-1,TRBJ2-7,CSVHGSGVRYEQYF,TGCAGCGTTCATGGATCGGGAGTACGCTACGAGCAGTACTTC
-,TRBD2,TRBV4-1,TRBJ2-1,CASSQGGSSYNEQFF,TGCGCCAGCAGCCAGGGCGGGAGCTCCTACAATGAGCAGTTCTTC
-,TRBD1,TRBV30,TRBJ2-7,CAWSVHGQGIHEQYF,TGTGCCTGGAGTGTACACGGACAGGGGATCCACGAGCAGTACTTC
-,-,TRBV12-5,TRBJ2-3,CASGLVKGRSTDTQYF,TGTGCTAGTGGTTTGGTAAAAGGGAGGAGCACAGATACGCAGTATTTT
few,-,TRBV4-1,TRBJ2-4,CASSQAPPGGNIQYF,TGCGCCAGCAGCCAAGCCCCTCCAGGGGGGAACATTCAGTACTTC
-,TRBD1,TRBV27,TRBJ2-7,CASSYSRGPAYEQYF,TGTGCCAGCAGTTATAGTAGGGGGCCAGCGTACGAGCAGTACTTC
once,-,TRBV7-9,TRBJ2-5,CASSPPGVVVETQYF,TGTGCCAGCAGCCCCCCCGGCGTCGTGGTGGAGACCCAGTACTTC
-,-,TRBV28,TRBJ1-1,CASSFHGRDTEAFF,TGTGCCAGCAGTTTTCACGGGCGAGACACTGAAGCTTTCTTT
-,-,TRBV13,TRBJ2-5,CASSSPRGQETQYF,TGTGCCAGCAGTTCCCCCCGGGGGCAAGAGACCCAGTACTTC
few,-,TRBV30,TRBJ2-2,CAWSVIVTGELFF,TGTGCCTGGAGTGTAATTGTCACCGGGGAGCTGTTTTTT
few,TRBD1,TRBV6-1,TRBJ2-7,CASSEALSGTGDPYEQYF,TGTGCCAGCAGTGAAGCGCTTTCCGGGACAGGGGACCCCTACGAGCAGTACTTC
-,TRBD1,TRBV25-1,TRBJ2-5,CASSGDRGRETQYF,TGTGCCAGCAGTGGGGACAGGGGAAGGGAGACCCAGTACTTC
-,TRBD1,TRBV30,TRBJ2-7,CAWSVGAGGGYEQYF,TGTGCCTGGAGTGTAGGGGCAGGGGGCGGCTACGAGCAGTACTTC
few,-,TRBV28,TRBJ1-1,CASSYIMNTEAFF,TGTGCCAGCAGCTACATCATGAACACTGAAGCTTTCTTT
few,TRBD1,TRBV7-9,TRBJ2-6,CASNHPGQGTPGANVLTF,TGTGCCAGCAACCACCCAGGACAGGGGACTCCTGGGGCCAACGTCCTGACTTTC
-,-,TRBV10-3,TRBJ2-7,CAISEPPGYGPTYEQYF,TGTGCCATCAGTGAGCCCCCCGGTTATGGGCCCACCTACGAGCAGTACTTC
few,-,TRBV19,TRBJ1-1,CASMKGGTEAFF,TGTGCCAGTATGAAGGGAGGAACTGAAGCTTTCTTT
few,-,TRBV5-4,TRBJ1-2,CASSLVRGDYGYTF,TGTGCCAGCAGCTTGGTGCGGGGGGACTATGGCTACACCTTC
once,TRBD1,TRBV7-3,TRBJ2-7,CASSSRRQGSYEQYF,TGTGCCAGCAGTTCACGTCGACAGGGTTCCTACGAGCAGTACTTC
-,-,TRBV2,TRBJ2-1,CASSESRGSYNEQFF,TGTGCCAGCAGTGAATCTAGGGGCTCCTACAATGAGCAGTTCTTC
-,-,TRBV5-1,TRBJ1-2,CASSLDWTANYGYTF,TGCGCCAGCAGCTTGGATTGGACAGCTAACTATGGCTACACCTTC
-,-,TRBV6-6,TRBJ2-5,CASTRQNQETQYF,TGTGCCAGCACCCGACAGAACCAAGAGACCCAGTACTTC
-,TRBD2,TRBV5-1,TRBJ2-1,CASSFSGIGQFF,TGCGCCAGCAGCTTTAGCGGGATTGGACAGTTCTTC
-,-,TRBV29-1,TRBJ1-1,CSATTGNTEAFF,TGCAGCGCCACAACAGGGAACACTGAAGCTTTCTTT
few,-,TRBV30,TRBJ2-7,CAWSDLAFTYEQYF,TGTGCCTGGAGTGATCTAGCGTTTACCTACGAGCAGTACTTC
-,TRBD2,TRBV7-9,TRBJ2-7,CASSPRGGGDYEQYF,TGTGCCAGCAGCCCCCGCGGGGGGGGCGACTACGAGCAGTACTTC
few,TRBD2,TRBV9,TRBJ2-1,CASSDRILAGGDYNEQFF,TGTGCCAGCAGCGACAGGATTCTTGCGGGAGGGGACTACAATGAGCAGTTCTTC
-,TRBD1,TRBV7-2,TRBJ2-3,CASSPDRGTDTQYF,TGTGCCAGCAGCCCTGACAGGGGGACAGATACGCAGTATTTT
-,TRBD1,TRBV29-1,TRBJ1-1,CSVDTGGLNTEAFF,TGCAGCGTCGATACAGGGGGCCTGAACACTGAAGCTTTCTTT
-,-,TRBV9,TRBJ1-2,CASSVALQDNYGYTF,TGTGCCAGCAGCGTAGCTCTACAGGATAACTATGGCTACACCTTC
-,TRBD1,TRBV29-1,TRBJ2-1,CSVGQGGNEQFF,TGCAGCGTGGGACAGGGAGGCAATGAGCAGTTCTTC
-,TRBD2,TRBV5-1,TRBJ2-7,CASSLAVSYEQYF,TGCGCCAGCAGCCTAGCGGTCTCCTACGAGCAGTACTTC